These 25 T cell receptor beta chains were all obtained from the same sample, sequenced in a study of shared clonotypes between healthy human individuals. Assay used: immunoSEQ multiplex PCR; TCRdb lists only in-frame clones, some missing. The sample records hundreds of thousands of clones, 55% to 85% being singletons. Sequencing was done on a sample of memory CD4+ T cells sorted from blood. Described subset: CD45RA-negative fraction. These receptors were collected from a woman younger than 45 in good health.

This chain uses TRBV7-9 with TRBJ2-1; the match to TRBD2 covers 12 bases. CDR1 and CDR2 from the germline V gene are SEHNR and FQNEAQ (reference sequence). V lost 2 bases to trimming and J lost 0 bases; unmatched junction nucleotides: 8. The CDR3 is 19 amino acids. The CDR3 protein is CASSLWLAGGGSSYNEQFF. The CDR3, as DNA: TGTGCCAGCAGCTTATGGCTAGCGGGAGGGGGAAGCTCCTACAATGAGCAGTTCTTC.

The chain combines TRBV11-2 with TRBJ2-5; no clear D gene. V was shortened by 0 bases and J by 7 bases, with 12 bases between the two germline ends. The CDR3 totals 14 residues. The germline CDR1 and CDR2 sequences are SGHAT and FQNNGV. The CDR3 loop is CASSLDRGGRTQYF. The CDR3 DNA reads as TGTGCCAGCAGCTTAGATCGCGGTGGGCGGACCCAGTACTTC.

This clone was observed a handful of times. This rearrangement joins TRBV19 to TRBJ2-3, with 12 bases fitting TRBD2. There are 15 residues in the CDR3. Trimming cost V 7 bases and J 7 bases; bases outside gene matches: 9. The V gene's germline CDR1 is LNHDA and CDR2 SQIVND (reference sequence). CDR3 amino acids: CASTRTGLAGYTQYF. DNA for the CDR3: TGTGCCAGTACCAGAACCGGACTAGCGGGGTATACGCAGTATTTT.

The rearrangement links TRBV25-1 to TRBJ2-3; D is undetermined. The germline gives CDR1 MGHDK, CDR2 SYGVNS. V dropped 2 bases and J dropped 2 bases, with 2 bases sitting between them. This CDR3 spans 12 amino acids. In DNA, the CDR3 is TGTGCCAGCAGTGAAATCACAGATACGCAGTATTTT. It is translated as CASSEITDTQYF.

This chain links TRBV29-1 with TRBJ2-3; D remains unclear. Looked up from germline, CDR1 is SQVTM and CDR2 is ANQGSEA. The V and J ends lost 5 bases and 0 bases respectively, with 12 bases between them. The CDR3 covers 14 residues. CDR3 bases: TGCAGCGTTCGACGGGTAACTAGCACAGATACGCAGTATTTT. Translating gives CSVRRVTSTDTQYF.

The chain carries TRBV7-9 and TRBJ2-5; D is unresolved. CDR3 length: 14 amino acids. Trimming left V 6 bases short and J 4 bases short, with 15 bases between. The germline CDR1 and CDR2 sequences are SEHNR and FQNEAQ (reference sequence). The CDR3 sequence: CASRDLKGRETQYF. CDR3 DNA: TGTGCCAGCAGGGATCTAAAGGGCAGAGAGACCCAGTACTTC.

The chain combines TRBV7-2 with TRBJ2-3, with 7 bases lining up with TRBD2. CDR3 length: 15 amino acids. After removal of 6 bases from V and 4 bases from J, the junction contained 10 bases not matched to a gene. Per the germline V gene, CDR1 is SGHTA and CDR2 is FQGNSA. The CDR3 region is CASSPRTSNADTQYF. The CDR3 DNA follows: TGTGCCAGCAGTCCACGGACTAGTAATGCAGATACGCAGTATTTT.

The V call is TRBV28, the J call TRBJ2-7; D gene uncertain. Looked up from germline, CDR1 is MDHEN and CDR2 is SYDVKM. CDR3 length: 12 amino acids. The V and J ends lost 2 bases and 7 bases respectively, with 9 bases between them. This chain's CDR3 is CASSLAVWEQYF. The CDR3 region has the DNA TGTGCCAGCAGTTTAGCTGTATGGGAGCAGTACTTC. Together with reference TRBV28 and TRBJ2-7, the CDR3 gives the full variable domain: DVKVTQSSRYLVKRTGEKVFLECVQDMDHENMFWYRQDPGLGLRLIYFSYDVKMKEKGDIPEGYSVSREKKERFSLILESASTNQTSMYLCASSLAVWEQYFGPGTRLTVT.

Many counts were recorded for this clone. J is TRBJ1-1 and V is TRBV20-1; D may be TRBD1 (5 bases). V was trimmed by 6 bases and J by 6 bases, leaving 11 bases between them. This CDR3 contains 11 residues. The germline V gene encodes CDR1 DFQATT and CDR2 SNEGSKA (reference sequence). CDR3 protein: CSAKDMSEAFF. For the CDR3, the DNA is TGCAGTGCCAAGGACATGTCTGAAGCTTTCTTT.

This rearrangement joins TRBV18 to TRBJ2-2; TRBD2 matches 9 bases. This CDR3 region has 16 residues. Trimming removed 1 base from V and 6 bases from J; junction bases left unmatched: 6. The germline CDR1 and CDR2 sequences are KGHSH and LQKENI. The CDR3 sequence is CASSPRASGTPGELFF. The CDR3 nucleotides read TGTGCCAGCTCACCACGGGCTAGCGGGACTCCCGGGGAGCTGTTTTTT.

The rearrangement joins TRBV4-1 to TRBJ2-1; TRBD1 aligns across 12 bases. The CDR3 totals 16 residues. Trimming cost V 4 bases and J 7 bases; bases outside gene matches: 8. Germline values: CDR1 MGHRA, CDR2 YSYEKL. The CDR3 spells CASSLTGTGGWNEQFF. Written as DNA, the CDR3 is TGCGCCAGCAGCCTTACCGGGACAGGGGGCTGGAATGAGCAGTTCTTC.

This clone appeared a few times. The chain uses TRBV7-3 and TRBJ2-2; D remains ambiguous. The CDR3 is 14 residues long. Trimming removed 3 bases at V and 3 bases at J, with 8 bases between. Germline CDR1 and CDR2: SGHTA and FQGTGA. The CDR3 loop is CASSLVQDTGELFF. CDR3 nucleotides: TGTGCCAGCAGCTTGGTTCAGGACACCGGGGAGCTGTTTTTT.

The chain has TRBV13 and TRBJ2-7; tentative D call: TRBD2 (6 bases). There are 15 residues in the CDR3. Germline CDR1 reads PRHDT; CDR2 reads FYEKMQ (reference sequence). V lost 6 bases and J lost 1, with 16 bases in between. The CDR3, as DNA: TGTGCCAGCAGACCGGCCGGGACTGGATCCTACGAGCAGTACTTC. Its protein is CASRPAGTGSYEQYF.

The J gene is TRBJ2-1, the V gene TRBV5-1; 12 bases fit TRBD1. J was trimmed by 8 bases and V by 5 bases; bases with no gene match: 11. This CDR3 is built from 16 residues. The germline CDR1 and CDR2 sequences are SGHRS and YFSETQ. CDR3 sequence: CASSPAGGQGADEQFF. In DNA, the CDR3 is TGCGCCAGCAGTCCGGCTGGGGGACAGGGGGCGGATGAGCAGTTCTTC.

The chain has TRBV11-1 and TRBJ1-1; D is unclear. The CDR3 runs 13 residues. The V and J ends lost 2 bases and 0 bases respectively, with 4 bases between them. CDR1 is SGHAT, CDR2 FQDESV, per germline (reference sequence). The CDR3 protein is CASSLSLNTEAFF. Written as DNA, the CDR3 is TGTGCCAGCAGCTTATCCCTGAACACTGAAGCTTTCTTT. The full variable domain, in which reference TRBV11-1 and TRBJ1-1 provide the parts outside the CDR3, is EAEVAQSPRYKITEKSQAVAFWCDPISGHATLYWYRQILGQGPELLVQFQDESVVDDSQLPKDRFSAERLKGVDSTLKIQPAELGDSAMYLCASSLSLNTEAFFGQGTRLTVV.

This chain connects TRBV6-5 to TRBJ2-1, with no clear D. Trimming pared 2 bases from V and 4 bases from J, leaving 9 bases between. Germline V gives CDR1 MNHEY, CDR2 SVGAGI. This CDR3 comprises 14 residues. DNA for the CDR3: TGTGCCAGCAGTTACCGAAGCGATTACAATGAGCAGTTCTTC. It yields the protein CASSYRSDYNEQFF.

This clone has more than one count but fewer than ten. The chain recombines TRBV18 with TRBJ2-5; TRBD1 might be the D (6 bases). Trimming took off 0 bases at V and 4 bases at J, with 15 bases between the two ends. The CDR3 covers 16 residues. Germline lookup yields CDR1 KGHSH and CDR2 LQKENI. The DNA for the CDR3 is TGTGCCAGCTCACCACCAGGAAGGAGCAGGGGAGAGACCCAGTACTTC. It is translated as CASSPPGRSRGETQYF.

This clone was counted a few times. CDR3 sequence: CASSQEERINQPQHF. Written as DNA, the CDR3 is TGCGCCAGCAGCCAAGAAGAAAGGATCAATCAGCCCCAGCATTTT. The chain has TRBV4-1 and TRBJ1-5; D gene unclear. V was cut by 0 bases and J by 3 bases, with 9 bases left in between. The germline V gene has CDR1 MGHRA and CDR2 YSYEKL. The CDR3 length is 15 residues.

This clone was counted between two and nine times. DNA of the CDR3: TGTGCCAGCAGCTATGGGTACAGGAGCTCCTACGAGCAGTACTTC. Translation: CASSYGYRSSYEQYF. The chain uses TRBV9 and TRBJ2-7, with a possible D match to TRBD1 (5 bases). Trimming shortened V by 4 bases and J by 0 bases, and 14 bases separated the two germline ends. CDR1 is SGDLS and CDR2 is YYNGEE in the germline V gene. This CDR3 contains 15 residues.

In its sample, this clone was seen once. This sequence joins TRBV7-3 and TRBJ1-1; D gene unclear. CDR1 is SGHTA and CDR2 is FQGTGA in the germline V gene. The CDR3 length is 13 residues. Trimming cost V 5 bases and J 1 base, with 8 bases left between them. CDR3 nucleotides: TGTGCCAGCAGCGCCCCGGGGAACACTGAAGCTTTCTTT. Translation gives CASSAPGNTEAFF.

This clone has a handful of counts. The chain carries TRBV28 and TRBJ1-2, with D possibly TRBD1 on 5 matching bases. CDR3 length: 12 residues. Germline V gives CDR1 MDHEN, CDR2 SYDVKM. Trimming removed 10 bases at V and 3 bases at J, with 12 bases between. The CDR3 region is CATPGTYYGYTF. The CDR3, as DNA: TGTGCCACCCCGGGGACCTACTATGGCTACACCTTC.

V gene TRBV5-1 combines with J gene TRBJ1-1, with D possibly TRBD1 on 6 matching bases. Germline V lookup: CDR1 SGHRS, CDR2 YFSETQ. The CDR3 has 16 residues. Trimming stripped 3 bases from V and 5 bases from J, with 20 bases between. The CDR3 loop is CASSYAGAVGETEAFF. CDR3 DNA: TGCGCCAGCAGCTACGCAGGGGCGGTCGGGGAGACTGAAGCTTTCTTT.

The gene calls are TRBV7-8 and TRBJ2-7; 14 positions agree with TRBD2. Germline V CDR1 and CDR2: SGHVS, FQNEAQ. The J segment lost 6 bases and the V segment lost 2 bases, leaving 9 bases of the junction unmatched. The CDR3 runs 17 residues. CDR3 region: CASSLIDPTSGGGEQYF. The CDR3 coding sequence is TGTGCCAGCAGCTTAATCGACCCGACTAGCGGGGGGGGCGAGCAGTACTTC.

This clone has just a few counts. The J gene is TRBJ1-2, the V gene TRBV29-1, with unresolved D. The CDR3 extends over 12 amino acids. Germline CDR1 SQVTM, CDR2 ANQGSEA. V lost 6 bases and J 2 bases, leaving 10 bases between the germline ends. The CDR3 protein is CSVSMENYGYTF. In DNA, the CDR3 is TGCAGCGTCTCTATGGAAAACTATGGCTACACCTTC. Full variable domain (outside the CDR3, taken from reference TRBV29-1 and TRBJ1-2): SAVISQKPSRDICQRGTSLTIQCQVDSQVTMMFWYRQQPGQSLTLIATANQGSEATYESGFVIDKFPISRPNLTFSTLTVSNMSPEDSSIYLCSVSMENYGYTFGSGTRLTVV.

This clone was seen a few times. This chain links TRBV2 with TRBJ2-2, with 8 positions matching TRBD1. Trimming removed 5 bases from V and 8 bases from J; junction bases left unmatched: 4. The CDR3 runs 13 residues. Per the germline V gene, CDR1 is SNHLY and CDR2 is FYNNEI. This chain's CDR3 is CASSQGAMGELFF. The CDR3 nucleotides read TGTGCCAGCAGTCAGGGGGCAATGGGGGAGCTGTTTTTT.